These 2 T cell receptor beta chains originate from one sample sequenced in a study of graft-versus-host responses after intestinal transplantation. Clones were sequenced by immunoSEQ multiplex PCR, and TCRdb holds only the in-frame ones, with some missing. The sample lists 75,000 to 100,000 clones; about 93% were seen once. The starting material was PBMCs, obtained about 450 days after intestinal transplant. The source of these receptors is a human patient who received an intestinal transplant, so some T cells may come from the graft donor.

This chain joins TRBV5-4 and TRBJ2-7; D call uncertain. Germline V CDR1 and CDR2: SGHNT, YYREEE (reference sequence). Trimming shortened V by 3 bases and J by 6 bases, and 13 bases separated the two germline ends. The CDR3 is 13 residues long. DNA of the CDR3: TGTGCCAGCAGCTACCAAGTTCTGGGCGAGCAGTACTTC. Its protein product is CASSYQVLGEQYF.

The chain joins TRBV9 to TRBJ2-1, with D perhaps matching TRBD1 (5 bases). Germline CDR1 reads SGDLS; CDR2 reads YYNGEE. This CDR3 is built from 14 residues. V was clipped by 4 bases and J by 0 bases, with 8 bases between them. CDR3 protein: CASSRGSSYNEQFF. Here the CDR3 DNA reads TGTGCCAGCAGCAGGGGTAGCTCCTACAATGAGCAGTTCTTC.